This TCR beta chain is from a study of blood T cell repertoires in COVID-19. Overall study: Italy, Spain and the United States were the sources of the convalescent and acute COVID-19 samples. T cells, B-cell-depleted T cells, or PBMCs supplied cDNA or gDNA.

Per the original data handling: Reference gene primer amplification in the assay estimated nucleated cell counts. This table comes from immunoSEQ multiplex PCR, and its TCRdb copy is limited to in-frame clones, with some not included. V, J and clone size were drawn from that table, and D and trimming were deduced from the DNA. The table lists approximately 300,000 clones, approximately 85% of them singletons, with around 1.6% in the top ten. V lost 6 bases to trimming and J lost 6 bases; unmatched junction nucleotides: 6. CDR3 length equals 14 residues. Per germline, CDR1 MNHEY and CDR2 SVGAGI. The chain carries TRBV6-5 and TRBJ2-1, with 9 bases aligning to TRBD1. What was sequenced was peripheral blood. The TCR originated in a woman aged 45-59 years with acute or convalescent COVID-19. This CDR3 is CASSPGQGVNEQFF. CDR3 DNA: TGTGCCAGCAGCCCGGGACAGGGTGTCAATGAGCAGTTCTTC.